This T cell receptor beta chain was captured in a study of tumor and adjacent non-tumor tissue in lung cancer. Study details: Approximately 4 million productive TCRbeta reads were obtained per sample on average. General study points: Patients with more diverse tumor TCRs had worse survival.

The template was RNA from unsorted bulk tissue. This non-tumor lung sample came from over 3 cm beyond the tumor edge. A modified ARM-PCR protocol with three rounds of nested PCR amplified TCRbeta. MiXCR, run by TCRdb on the multiplex PCR reads, gives a single entry per CDR3 protein. Of 40,000 to 50,000 distinct CDR3 sequences listed, around 60% are singletons. V was cut by 9 bases and J by 0 bases, with 18 bases left in between. The germline V gene encodes CDR1 MDHEN and CDR2 SYDVKM. The CDR3 length is 15 residues. As concerns this clonotype: The antigen remains undetermined.

The receptor comes from a woman in her seventies with non-small cell lung cancer. The chain employs TRBV28 and TRBJ2-7, with D possibly called TRBD1 or TRBD2 (6 bases each). The sample was distant non-tumor lung tissue. CDR3 coding DNA: TGTGCCAGTTCCTTAGGGGGAGGAGTCTCCTACGAGCAGTACTTC. It yields the protein CASSLGGGVSYEQYF.